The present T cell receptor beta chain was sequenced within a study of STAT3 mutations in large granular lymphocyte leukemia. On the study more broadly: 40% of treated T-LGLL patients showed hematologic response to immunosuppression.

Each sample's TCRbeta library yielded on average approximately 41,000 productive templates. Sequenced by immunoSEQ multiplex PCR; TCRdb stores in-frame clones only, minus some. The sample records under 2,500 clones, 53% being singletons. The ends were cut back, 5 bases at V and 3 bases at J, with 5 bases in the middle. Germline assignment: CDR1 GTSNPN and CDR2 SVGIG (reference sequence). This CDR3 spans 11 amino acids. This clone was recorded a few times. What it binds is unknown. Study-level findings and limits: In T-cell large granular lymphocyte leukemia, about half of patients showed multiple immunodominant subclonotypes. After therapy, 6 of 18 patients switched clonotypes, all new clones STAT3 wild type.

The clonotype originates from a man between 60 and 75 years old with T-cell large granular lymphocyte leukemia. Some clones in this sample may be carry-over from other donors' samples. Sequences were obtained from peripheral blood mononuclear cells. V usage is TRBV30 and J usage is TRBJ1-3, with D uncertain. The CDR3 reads CAWVNGNTIYF. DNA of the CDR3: TGTGCCTGGGTAAATGGAAACACCATATATTTT.